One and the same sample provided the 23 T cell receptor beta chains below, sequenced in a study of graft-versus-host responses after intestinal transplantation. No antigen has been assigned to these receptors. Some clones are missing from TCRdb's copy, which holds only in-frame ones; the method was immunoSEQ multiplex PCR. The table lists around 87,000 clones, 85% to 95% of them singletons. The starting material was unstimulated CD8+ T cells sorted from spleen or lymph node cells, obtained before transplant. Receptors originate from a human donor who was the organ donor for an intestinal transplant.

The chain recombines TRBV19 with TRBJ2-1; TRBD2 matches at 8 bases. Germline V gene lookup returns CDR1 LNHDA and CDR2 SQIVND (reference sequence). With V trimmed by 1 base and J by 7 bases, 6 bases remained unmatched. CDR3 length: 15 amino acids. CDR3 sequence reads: CASSIAGGAWNEQFF. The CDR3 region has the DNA TGTGCCAGTAGTATAGCCGGGGGGGCCTGGAATGAGCAGTTCTTC.

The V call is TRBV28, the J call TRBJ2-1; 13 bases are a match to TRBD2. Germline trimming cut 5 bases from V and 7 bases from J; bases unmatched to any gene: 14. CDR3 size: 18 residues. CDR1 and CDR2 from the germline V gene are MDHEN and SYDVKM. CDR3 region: CASSPLTSGGALTNEQFF. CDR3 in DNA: TGTGCCAGCAGTCCGCTAACTAGCGGGGGGGCCTTAACAAATGAGCAGTTCTTC.

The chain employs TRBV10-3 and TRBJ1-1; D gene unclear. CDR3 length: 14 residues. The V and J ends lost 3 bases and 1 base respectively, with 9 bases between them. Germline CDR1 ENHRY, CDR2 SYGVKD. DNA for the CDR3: TGTGCCATCAGTGAAAATCAGGAGAACACTGAAGCTTTCTTT. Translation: CAISENQENTEAFF.

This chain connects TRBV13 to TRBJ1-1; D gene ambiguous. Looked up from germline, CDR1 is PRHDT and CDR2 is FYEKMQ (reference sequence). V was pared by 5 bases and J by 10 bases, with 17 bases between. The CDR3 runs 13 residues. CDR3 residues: CASSLASQATAFF. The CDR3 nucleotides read TGTGCCAGCAGCCTCGCGTCTCAGGCAACAGCTTTCTTT.

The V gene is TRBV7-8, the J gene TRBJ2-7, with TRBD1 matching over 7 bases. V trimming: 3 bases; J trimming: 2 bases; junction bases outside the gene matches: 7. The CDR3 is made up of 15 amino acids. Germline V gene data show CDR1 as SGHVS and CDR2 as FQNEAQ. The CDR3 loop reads CASSFSPTGAYEQYF. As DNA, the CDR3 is TGTGCCAGCAGCTTTAGCCCTACAGGGGCCTACGAGCAGTACTTC.

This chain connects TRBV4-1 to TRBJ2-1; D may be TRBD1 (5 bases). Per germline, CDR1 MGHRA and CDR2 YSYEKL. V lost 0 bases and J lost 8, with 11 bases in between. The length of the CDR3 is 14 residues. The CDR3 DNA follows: TGCGCCAGCAGCCAAGAGAAGGGGCGCGATGAGCAGTTCTTC. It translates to CASSQEKGRDEQFF.

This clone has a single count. The CDR3 reads CASSVGSQGITGELFF. DNA of the CDR3: TGTGCCAGCAGCGTAGGATCGCAGGGTATCACCGGGGAGCTGTTTTTT. This chain links TRBV9 with TRBJ2-2; D possibly corresponds to TRBD1 (5 bases). Trimming left V 0 bases short and J 4 bases short, with 13 bases between. The CDR3 contains 16 residues. Per the germline V gene, CDR1 is SGDLS and CDR2 is YYNGEE.

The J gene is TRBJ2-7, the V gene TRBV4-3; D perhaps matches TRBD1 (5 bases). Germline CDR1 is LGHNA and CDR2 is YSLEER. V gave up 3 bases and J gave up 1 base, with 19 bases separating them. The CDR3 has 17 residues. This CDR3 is CASSQAAAGPFSYEQYF. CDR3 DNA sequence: TGCGCCAGCAGCCAGGCCGCTGCAGGGCCATTTTCCTACGAGCAGTACTTC.

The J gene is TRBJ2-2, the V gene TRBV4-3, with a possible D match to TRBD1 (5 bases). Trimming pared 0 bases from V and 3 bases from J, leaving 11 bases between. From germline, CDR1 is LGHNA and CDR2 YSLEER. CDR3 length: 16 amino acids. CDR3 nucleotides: TGCGCCAGCAGCCAAGATCCTGCGACAGACACCGGGGAGCTGTTTTTT. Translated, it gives CASSQDPATDTGELFF.

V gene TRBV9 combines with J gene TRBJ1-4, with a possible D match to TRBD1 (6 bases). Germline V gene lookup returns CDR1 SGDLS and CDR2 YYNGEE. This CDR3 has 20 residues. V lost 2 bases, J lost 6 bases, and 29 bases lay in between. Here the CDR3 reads CASSVPSLTGVVVLDEKLFF. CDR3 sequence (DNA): TGTGCCAGCAGCGTCCCTTCACTGACAGGAGTGGTGGTGTTAGATGAAAAACTGTTTTTT.

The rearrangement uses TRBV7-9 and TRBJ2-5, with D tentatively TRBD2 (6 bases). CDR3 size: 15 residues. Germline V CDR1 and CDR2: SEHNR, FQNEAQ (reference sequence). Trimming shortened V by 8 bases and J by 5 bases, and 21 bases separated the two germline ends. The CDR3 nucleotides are TGTGCCAGCTTGGTTGGAGGGGCAAGGGTTGAGACCCAGTACTTC. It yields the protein CASLVGGARVETQYF.

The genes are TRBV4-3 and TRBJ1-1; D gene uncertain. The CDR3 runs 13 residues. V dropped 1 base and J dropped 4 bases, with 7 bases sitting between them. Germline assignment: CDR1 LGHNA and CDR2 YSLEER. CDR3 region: CASSQVTGTEAFF. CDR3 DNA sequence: TGCGCCAGCAGCCAAGTGACGGGCACTGAAGCTTTCTTT.

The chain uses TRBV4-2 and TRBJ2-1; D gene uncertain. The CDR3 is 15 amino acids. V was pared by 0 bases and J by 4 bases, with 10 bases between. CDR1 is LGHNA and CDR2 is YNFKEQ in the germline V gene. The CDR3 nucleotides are TGTGCCAGCAGCCAAGAAGTAGACGGGTACAATGAGCAGTTCTTC. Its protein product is CASSQEVDGYNEQFF.

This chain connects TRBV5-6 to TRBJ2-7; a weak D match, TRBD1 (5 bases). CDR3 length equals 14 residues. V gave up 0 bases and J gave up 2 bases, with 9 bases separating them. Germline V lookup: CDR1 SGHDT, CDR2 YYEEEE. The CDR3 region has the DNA TGTGCCAGCAGCTTGGTCCAGGGTCCCTACGAGCAGTACTTC. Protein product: CASSLVQGPYEQYF.

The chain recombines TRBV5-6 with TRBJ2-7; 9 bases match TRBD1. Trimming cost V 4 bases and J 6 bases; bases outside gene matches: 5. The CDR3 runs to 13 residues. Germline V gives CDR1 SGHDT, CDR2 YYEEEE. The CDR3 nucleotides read TGTGCCAGCAGCCGTTACAGGGGGCGCGAGCAGTACTTC. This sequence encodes CASSRYRGREQYF.

CDR3 in DNA: TGTGCCAGCAGCTTGAAGGCGGGTTTCTCCTACGAGCAGTACTTC. Protein product: CASSLKAGFSYEQYF. V and J are TRBV5-4 and TRBJ2-7; TRBD2 might be the D (5 bases). V gave up 1 base and J gave up 0 bases, with 11 bases separating them. CDR3 size: 15 residues. From germline, CDR1 is SGHNT and CDR2 YYREEE (reference sequence).

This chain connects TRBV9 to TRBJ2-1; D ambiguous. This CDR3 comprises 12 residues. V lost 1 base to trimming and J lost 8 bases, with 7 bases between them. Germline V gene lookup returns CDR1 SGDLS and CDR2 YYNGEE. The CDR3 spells CASSVLDDEQFF. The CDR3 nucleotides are TGTGCCAGCAGCGTATTAGATGATGAGCAGTTCTTC.

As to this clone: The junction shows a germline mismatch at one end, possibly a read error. The CDR3 DNA is TGTGCCGGCAGCGTAGCTAAGAGGGGGTATGGCTACACCTTC. It is translated as CAGSVAKRGYGYTF. The chain recombines TRBV9 with TRBJ1-2, with D perhaps matching TRBD1 (6 bases). The CDR3 is made up of 14 amino acids. The germline gives CDR1 SGDLS, CDR2 YYNGEE.

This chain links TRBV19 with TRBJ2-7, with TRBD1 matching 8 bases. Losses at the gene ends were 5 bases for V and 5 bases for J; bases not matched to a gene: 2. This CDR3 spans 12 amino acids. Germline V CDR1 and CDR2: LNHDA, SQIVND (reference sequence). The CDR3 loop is CASSQGANEQYF. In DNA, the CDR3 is TGTGCCAGTAGTCAGGGGGCGAACGAGCAGTACTTC.

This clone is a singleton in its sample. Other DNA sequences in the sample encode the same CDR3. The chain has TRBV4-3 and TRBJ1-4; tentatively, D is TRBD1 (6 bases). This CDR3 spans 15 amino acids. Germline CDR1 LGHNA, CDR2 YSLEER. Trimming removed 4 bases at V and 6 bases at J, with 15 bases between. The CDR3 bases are TGCGCCAGCAGCCTCTCAGGGGCACTTGATGAAAAACTGTTTTTT. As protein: CASSLSGALDEKLFF.

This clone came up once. The CDR3 bases are TGTGCCAGCAGCACCCATCTAGGGGCCTACGAGCAGTACTTC. It specifies CASSTHLGAYEQYF. This chain uses TRBV7-6 with TRBJ2-7; a weak D match, TRBD1 (5 bases). Trimming took off 5 bases at V and 2 bases at J, with 13 bases between the two ends. This CDR3 spans 14 amino acids. Per germline, CDR1 SGHVS and CDR2 FNYEAQ.

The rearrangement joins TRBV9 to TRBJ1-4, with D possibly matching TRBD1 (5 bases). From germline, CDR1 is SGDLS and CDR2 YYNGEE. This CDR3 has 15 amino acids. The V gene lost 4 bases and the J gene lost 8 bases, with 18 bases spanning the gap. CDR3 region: CASSPGSAYGEKLFF. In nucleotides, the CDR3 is TGTGCCAGCAGCCCAGGGTCCGCTTACGGGGAAAAACTGTTTTTT.

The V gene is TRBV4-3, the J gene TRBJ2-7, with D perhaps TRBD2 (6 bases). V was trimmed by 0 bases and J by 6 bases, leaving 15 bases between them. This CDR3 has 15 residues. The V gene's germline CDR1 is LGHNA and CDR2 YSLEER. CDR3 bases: TGCGCCAGCAGCCAAGACAGAAATAGCGGCGCCGAGCAGTACTTC. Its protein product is CASSQDRNSGAEQYF.